Here is one TCR beta chain with its context. Its antigen is currently unknown. V was trimmed by 8 bases and J by 3 bases, leaving 14 bases between them. Germline V gene lookup returns CDR1 MNHEY and CDR2 SMNVEV (reference sequence). The CDR3 contains 13 residues. The record originates from a study of CD8 T cell repertoires and HIV-1 epitope variants. Study overall: An uncultured baseline aliquot held 1M T cells.

Repertoires were generated with immunoSEQ multiplex PCR, while TCRdb's copy carries only in-frame clones and drops some. The profile shows about 5,000 clones, about 68% of them singletons. Sequencing was carried out using cultured CD8+ T cells derived from PBMCs. The J gene is TRBJ2-7, the V gene TRBV27; possible D gene TRBD2, 5 bases. The TCR sequence derives from a male donor with HIV. CDR3 in amino acids: CASGAGVYYEQYF. For the CDR3, the DNA is TGTGCCAGCGGCGCGGGCGTCTACTACGAGCAGTACTTC.